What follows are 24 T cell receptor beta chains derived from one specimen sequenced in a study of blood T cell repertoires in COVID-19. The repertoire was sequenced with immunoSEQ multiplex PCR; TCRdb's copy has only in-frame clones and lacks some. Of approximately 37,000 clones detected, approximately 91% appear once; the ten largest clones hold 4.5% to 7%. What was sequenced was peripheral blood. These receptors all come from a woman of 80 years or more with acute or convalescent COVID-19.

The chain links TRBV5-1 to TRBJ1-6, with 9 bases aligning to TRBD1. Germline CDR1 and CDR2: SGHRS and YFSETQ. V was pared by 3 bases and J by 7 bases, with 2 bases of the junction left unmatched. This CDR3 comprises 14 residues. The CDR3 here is CASSSGTGNSPLHF. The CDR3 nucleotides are TGCGCCAGCAGCTCCGGGACAGGGAATTCACCCCTCCACTTT. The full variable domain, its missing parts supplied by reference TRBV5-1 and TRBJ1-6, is KAGVTQTPRYLIKTRGQQVTLSCSPISGHRSVSWYQQTPGQGLQFLFEYFSETQRNKGNFPGRFSGRQFSNSRSEMNVSTLELGDSALYLCASSSGTGNSPLHFGNGTRLTVT.

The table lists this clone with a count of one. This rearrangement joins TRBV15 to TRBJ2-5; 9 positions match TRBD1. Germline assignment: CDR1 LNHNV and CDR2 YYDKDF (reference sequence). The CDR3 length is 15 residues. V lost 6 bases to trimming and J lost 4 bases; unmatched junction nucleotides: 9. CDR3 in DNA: TGTGCCACCAGTAGAACAGGGGGCGAGAGAGAGACCCAGTACTTC. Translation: CATSRTGGERETQYF.

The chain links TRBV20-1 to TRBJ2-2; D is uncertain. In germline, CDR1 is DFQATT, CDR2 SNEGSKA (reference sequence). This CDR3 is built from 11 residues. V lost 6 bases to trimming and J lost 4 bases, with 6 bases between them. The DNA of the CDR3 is TGCAGTGCCTATTCCACCGGGGAGCTGTTTTTT. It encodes CSAYSTGELFF.

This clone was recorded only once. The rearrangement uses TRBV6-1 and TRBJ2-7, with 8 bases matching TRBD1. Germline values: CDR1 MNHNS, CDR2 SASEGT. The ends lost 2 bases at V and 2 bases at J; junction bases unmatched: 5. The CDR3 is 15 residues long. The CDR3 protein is CASSEMTGVPYEQYF. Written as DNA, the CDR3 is TGTGCCAGCAGTGAAATGACAGGGGTCCCCTACGAGCAGTACTTC.

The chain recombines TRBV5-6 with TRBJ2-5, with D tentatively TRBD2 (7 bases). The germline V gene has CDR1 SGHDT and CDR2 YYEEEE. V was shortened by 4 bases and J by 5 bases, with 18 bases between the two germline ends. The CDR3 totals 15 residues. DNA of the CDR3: TGTGCCAGCAGCCCCTCCGGGCGGGGGCGGGAGACCCAGTACTTC. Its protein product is CASSPSGRGRETQYF.

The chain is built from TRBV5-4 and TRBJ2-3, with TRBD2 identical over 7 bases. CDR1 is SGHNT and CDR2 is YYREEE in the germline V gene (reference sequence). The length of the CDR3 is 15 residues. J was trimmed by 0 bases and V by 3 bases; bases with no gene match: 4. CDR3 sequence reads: CASSSSSGSTDTQYF. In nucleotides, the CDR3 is TGTGCCAGCAGCTCCTCTAGCGGTAGCACAGATACGCAGTATTTT.

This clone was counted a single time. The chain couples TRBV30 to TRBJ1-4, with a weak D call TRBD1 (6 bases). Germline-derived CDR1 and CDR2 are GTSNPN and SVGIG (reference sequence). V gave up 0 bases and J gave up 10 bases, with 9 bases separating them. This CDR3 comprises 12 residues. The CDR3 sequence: CAWSVRRGKLFF. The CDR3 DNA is TGTGCCTGGAGTGTCCGCAGGGGAAAACTGTTTTTT.

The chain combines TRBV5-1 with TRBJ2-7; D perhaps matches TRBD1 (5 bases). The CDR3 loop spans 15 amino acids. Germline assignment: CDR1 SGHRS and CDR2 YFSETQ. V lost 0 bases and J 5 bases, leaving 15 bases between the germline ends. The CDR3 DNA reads TGCGCCAGCAGCTTGGTAGGGGCCGCGCGCGACGAGCAGTACTTC. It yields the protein CASSLVGAARDEQYF.

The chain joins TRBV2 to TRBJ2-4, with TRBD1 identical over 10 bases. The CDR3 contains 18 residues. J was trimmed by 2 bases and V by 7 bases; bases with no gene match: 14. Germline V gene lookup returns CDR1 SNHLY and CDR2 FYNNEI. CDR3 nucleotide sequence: TGTGCCAGCATAAGAGCTAGGGGACAGGGGATCACCAAAAACATTCAGTACTTC. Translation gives CASIRARGQGITKNIQYF.

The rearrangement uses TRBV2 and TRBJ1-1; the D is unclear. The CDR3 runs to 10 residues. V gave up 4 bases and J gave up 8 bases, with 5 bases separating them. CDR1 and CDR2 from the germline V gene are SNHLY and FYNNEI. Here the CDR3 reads CASSGAEAFF. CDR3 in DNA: TGTGCCAGCAGTGGGGCGGAAGCTTTCTTT.

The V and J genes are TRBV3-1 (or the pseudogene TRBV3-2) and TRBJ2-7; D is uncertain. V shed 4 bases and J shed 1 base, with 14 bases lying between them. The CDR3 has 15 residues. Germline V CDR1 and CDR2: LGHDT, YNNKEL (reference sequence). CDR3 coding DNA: TGTGCCAGCAGCCGTGGAATAGCCCGGTCCTACGAGCAGTACTTC. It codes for CASSRGIARSYEQYF.

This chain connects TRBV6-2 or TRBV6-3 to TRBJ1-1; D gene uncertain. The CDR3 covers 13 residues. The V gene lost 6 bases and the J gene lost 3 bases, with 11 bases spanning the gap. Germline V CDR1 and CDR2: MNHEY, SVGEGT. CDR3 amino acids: CASSYDGDTEAFF. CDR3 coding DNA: TGTGCCAGCAGCTATGACGGGGACACTGAAGCTTTCTTT.

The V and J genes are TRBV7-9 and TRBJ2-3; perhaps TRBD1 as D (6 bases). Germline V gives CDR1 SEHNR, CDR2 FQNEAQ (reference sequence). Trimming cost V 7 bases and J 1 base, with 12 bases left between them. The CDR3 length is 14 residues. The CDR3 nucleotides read TGTGCCAGCACGGCTGGGGGCGGCACAGATACGCAGTATTTT. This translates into CASTAGGGTDTQYF.

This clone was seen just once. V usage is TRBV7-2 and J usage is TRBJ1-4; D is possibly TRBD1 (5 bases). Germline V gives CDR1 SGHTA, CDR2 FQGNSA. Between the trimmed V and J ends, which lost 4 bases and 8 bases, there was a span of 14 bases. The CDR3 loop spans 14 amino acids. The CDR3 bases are TGTGCCAGCAGCTCCGGGGGGTTACGGGAAAAACTGTTTTTT. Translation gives CASSSGGLREKLFF. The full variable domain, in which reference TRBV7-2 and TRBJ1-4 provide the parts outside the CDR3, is GAGVSQSPSNKVTEKGKDVELRCDPISGHTALYWYRQSLGQGLEFLIYFQGNSAPDKSGLPSDRFSAERTGGSVSTLTIQRTQQEDSAVYLCASSSGGLREKLFFGSGTQLSVL.

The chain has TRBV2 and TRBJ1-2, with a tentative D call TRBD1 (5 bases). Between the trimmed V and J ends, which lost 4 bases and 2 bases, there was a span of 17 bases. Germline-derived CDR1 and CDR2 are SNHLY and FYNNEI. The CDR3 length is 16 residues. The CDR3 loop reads CASSAIRVALNYGYTF. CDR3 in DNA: TGTGCCAGCAGTGCAATCAGGGTGGCCCTAAACTATGGCTACACCTTC.

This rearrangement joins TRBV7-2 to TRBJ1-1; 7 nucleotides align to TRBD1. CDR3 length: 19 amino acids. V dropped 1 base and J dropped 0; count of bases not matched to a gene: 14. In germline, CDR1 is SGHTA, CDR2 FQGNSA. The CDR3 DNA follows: TGTGCCAGCAGCTTAGGTTTAAGACAAGGGGGCACCATGAACACTGAAGCTTTCTTT. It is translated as CASSLGLRQGGTMNTEAFF.

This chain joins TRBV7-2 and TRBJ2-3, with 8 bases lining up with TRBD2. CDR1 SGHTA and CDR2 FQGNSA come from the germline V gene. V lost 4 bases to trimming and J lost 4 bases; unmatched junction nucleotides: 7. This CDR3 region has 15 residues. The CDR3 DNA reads TGTGCCAGCAGCTCCTCCGGGACTAGTCCAGATACGCAGTATTTT. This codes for CASSSSGTSPDTQYF. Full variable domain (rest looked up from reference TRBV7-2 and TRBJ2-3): GAGVSQSPSNKVTEKGKDVELRCDPISGHTALYWYRQSLGQGLEFLIYFQGNSAPDKSGLPSDRFSAERTGGSVSTLTIQRTQQEDSAVYLCASSSSGTSPDTQYFGPGTRLTVL.

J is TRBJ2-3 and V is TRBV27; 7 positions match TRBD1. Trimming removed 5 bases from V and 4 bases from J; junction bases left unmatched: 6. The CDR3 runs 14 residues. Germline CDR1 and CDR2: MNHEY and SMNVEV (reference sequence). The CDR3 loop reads CASSLRTGPDTQYF. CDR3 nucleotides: TGTGCCAGCAGTCTTCGGACAGGCCCAGATACGCAGTATTTT.

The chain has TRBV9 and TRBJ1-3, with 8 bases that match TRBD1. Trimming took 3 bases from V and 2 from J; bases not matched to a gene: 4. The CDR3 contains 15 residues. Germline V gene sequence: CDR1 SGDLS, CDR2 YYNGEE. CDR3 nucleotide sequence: TGTGCCAGCAGCGCCTTGACAGGGGCTGGAAACACCATATATTTT. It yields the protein CASSALTGAGNTIYF. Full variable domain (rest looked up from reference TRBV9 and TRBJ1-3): DSGVTQTPKHLITATGQRVTLRCSPRSGDLSVYWYQQSLDQGLQFLIQYYNGEERAKGNILERFSAQQFPDLHSELNLSSLELGDSALYFCASSALTGAGNTIYFGEGSWLTVV.

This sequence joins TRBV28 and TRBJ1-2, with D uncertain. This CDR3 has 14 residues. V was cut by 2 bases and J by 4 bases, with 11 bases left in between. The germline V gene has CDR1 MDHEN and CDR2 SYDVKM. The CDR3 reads CASSLREIFYGYTF. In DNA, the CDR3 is TGTGCCAGCAGTTTAAGAGAGATTTTCTATGGCTACACCTTC.

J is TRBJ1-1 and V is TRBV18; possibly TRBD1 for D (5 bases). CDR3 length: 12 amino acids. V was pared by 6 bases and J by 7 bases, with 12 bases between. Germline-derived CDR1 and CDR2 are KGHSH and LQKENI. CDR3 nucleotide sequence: TGTGCCAGCTCCACAGGAGACAATGAAGCTTTCTTT. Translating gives CASSTGDNEAFF. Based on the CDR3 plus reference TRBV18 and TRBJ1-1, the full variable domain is NAGVMQNPRHLVRRRGQEARLRCSPMKGHSHVYWYRQLPEEGLKFMVYLQKENIIDESGMPKERFSAEFPKEGPSILRIQQVVRGDSAAYFCASSTGDNEAFFGQGTRLTVV.

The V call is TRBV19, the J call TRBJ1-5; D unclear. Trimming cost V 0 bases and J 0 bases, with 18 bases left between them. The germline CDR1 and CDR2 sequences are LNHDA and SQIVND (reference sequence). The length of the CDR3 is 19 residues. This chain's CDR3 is CASSIDEGWAESSNQPQHF. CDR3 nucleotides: TGTGCCAGTAGTATAGATGAAGGTTGGGCAGAGAGTAGCAATCAGCCCCAGCATTTT.

The CDR3 DNA reads TGTGCCAGCAGCGGGACATCGGAAGCTTTCTTT. Translated, it gives CASSGTSEAFF. The chain joins TRBV7-9 to TRBJ1-1; a possible D gene is TRBD1 (6 bases). Per the germline V gene, CDR1 is SEHNR and CDR2 is FQNEAQ (reference sequence). Trimming shortened V by 5 bases and J by 8 bases, and 9 bases separated the two germline ends. This CDR3 spans 11 amino acids.

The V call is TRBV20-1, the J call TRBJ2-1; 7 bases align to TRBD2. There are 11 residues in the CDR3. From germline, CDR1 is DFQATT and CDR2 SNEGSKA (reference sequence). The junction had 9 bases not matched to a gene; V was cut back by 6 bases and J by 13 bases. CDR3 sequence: CSALAGGYQFF. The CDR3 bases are TGCAGTGCACTAGCCGGGGGGTATCAGTTCTTC.